Below are 24 T cell receptor beta chains sequenced from a single sample in a study of shared clonotypes between healthy human individuals. CD8 cells regarded as naive lacked CD45RO, were positively chosen for CCR7, and omitted terminally differentiated effector memory CD45RA+ cells. Clones were read by immunoSEQ multiplex PCR, and TCRdb kept only the in-frame ones, dropping some. The sample includes hundreds of thousands of clones, about 96% of them seen just once. Sample: naive CD8+ T cells sorted from blood. These receptors were obtained from a woman younger than 45 in good health.

The CDR3 region has the DNA TGTGCCAGCAGCCTGGGGGGACTCCCCTACGAGCAGTACTTC. As protein: CASSLGGLPYEQYF. The rearrangement joins TRBV27 to TRBJ2-5; possible D gene TRBD2, 6 bases. The DNA matches TRBJ2-7 better at its end, which makes the J call doubtful. Germline V gene lookup returns CDR1 MNHEY and CDR2 SMNVEV (reference sequence). The CDR3 consists of 14 residues.

The chain joins TRBV2 to TRBJ2-7; D gene unclear. Per the germline V gene, CDR1 is SNHLY and CDR2 is FYNNEI. The CDR3 runs to 13 residues. V lost 4 bases and J 1 base, leaving 8 bases between the germline ends. The CDR3 spells CASSGLPSYEQYF. CDR3 DNA sequence: TGTGCCAGCAGTGGTTTACCTTCCTACGAGCAGTACTTC.

For the CDR3, the DNA is TGTGCCAGCAGCGATCCACCCCGCAAGAACACTGAAGCTTTCTTT. Translated: CASSDPPRKNTEAFF. V usage is TRBV7-6 and J usage is TRBJ1-1; D gene unclear. The CDR3 is made up of 15 amino acids. V lost 5 bases to trimming and J lost 1 base, with 14 bases between them. CDR1 and CDR2 from the germline V gene are SGHVS and FNYEAQ.

The chain recombines TRBV6-6 with TRBJ2-1, with D unresolved. The CDR3 sequence is 16 residues long. Trimming left V 0 bases short and J 4 bases short, with 13 bases between. From germline, CDR1 is MNHNY and CDR2 SVGAGI (reference sequence). The CDR3 DNA sequence: TGTGCCAGCAGTTACTCGAGCGTTGAAAGGTACAATGAGCAGTTCTTC. It yields the protein CASSYSSVERYNEQFF.

The chain links TRBV7-9 to TRBJ2-3; 9 bases line up with TRBD1. This CDR3 is 17 amino acids long. The V and J ends lost 4 bases and 2 bases, in that order; junction bases with no gene match: 10. Germline CDR1 reads SEHNR; CDR2 reads FQNEAQ (reference sequence). The CDR3 DNA follows: TGTGCCAGCAGCTCCCCCGGGACAGGGATTTTCACAGATACGCAGTATTTT. It codes for CASSSPGTGIFTDTQYF.

The chain joins TRBV28 to TRBJ1-1; D ambiguous. This CDR3 has 13 residues. Trimming removed 3 bases at V and 2 bases at J, with 7 bases between. The germline gives CDR1 MDHEN, CDR2 SYDVKM. CDR3 residues: CASSLWPNTEAFF. The DNA for the CDR3 is TGTGCCAGCAGTTTGTGGCCTAACACTGAAGCTTTCTTT.

The chain uses TRBV14 and TRBJ2-1; 8 bases are a match to TRBD1. The CDR3 is 14 amino acids. The germline V gene has CDR1 SGHDN and CDR2 FVKESK. With 2 bases clipped from V and 7 bases from J, the junction kept 4 bases outside the gene matches. This CDR3 reads CASSQTGGRNEQFF. CDR3 bases: TGTGCCAGCAGCCAAACAGGGGGGAGGAATGAGCAGTTCTTC.

The V gene is TRBV14, the J gene TRBJ2-7; D call uncertain. The CDR3 contains 15 residues. Germline V gene sequence: CDR1 SGHDN, CDR2 FVKESK. The V end was cut by 0 bases, the J end by 4 bases, with 13 bases between. The DNA of the CDR3 is TGTGCCAGCAGCCAAGACGGTCCCCAGGAGTACGAGCAGTACTTC. Translating gives CASSQDGPQEYEQYF. The complete variable domain, with remaining parts taken from reference TRBV14 and TRBJ2-7, reads EAGVTQFPSHSVIEKGQTVTLRCDPISGHDNLYWYRRVMGKEIKFLLHFVKESKQDESGMPNNRFLAERTGGTYSTLKVQPAELEDSGVYFCASSQDGPQEYEQYFGPGTRLTVT.

V usage is TRBV27 and J usage is TRBJ1-1; D might be TRBD1 (6 bases). The CDR3 contains 15 residues. Per the germline V gene, CDR1 is MNHEY and CDR2 is SMNVEV (reference sequence). Trimming left V 0 bases short and J 1 base short, with 9 bases between. The CDR3 DNA sequence: TGTGCCAGCAGTTTATCGGGGGCGGCGAACACTGAAGCTTTCTTT. Its translation: CASSLSGAANTEAFF.

The chain joins TRBV18 to TRBJ2-5; D possibly corresponds to TRBD2 (5 bases). The germline V gene encodes CDR1 KGHSH and CDR2 LQKENI. V dropped 1 base and J dropped 2 bases, with 11 bases sitting between them. The CDR3 runs 15 residues. CDR3 residues: CASSPLGLQQETQYF. The CDR3, as DNA: TGTGCCAGCTCACCACTCGGACTGCAGCAAGAGACCCAGTACTTC.

The rearrangement links TRBV9 to TRBJ2-5, with 11 bases identical to TRBD1. Trimming cost V 3 bases and J 5 bases; bases outside gene matches: 6. The CDR3 totals 15 residues. The germline CDR1 and CDR2 sequences are SGDLS and YYNGEE. The DNA for the CDR3 is TGTGCCAGCAGCGCCGATGGGACAGGGGGGGAGACCCAGTACTTC. It yields the protein CASSADGTGGETQYF.

This clone was picked up one time. CDR3 residues: CASNPSGVYEQYF. The DNA for the CDR3 is TGTGCCAGCAACCCGAGTGGGGTTTACGAGCAGTACTTC. This rearrangement joins TRBV2 to TRBJ2-7; D ambiguous. Trimming took off 7 bases at V and 4 bases at J, with 14 bases between the two ends. CDR1 is SNHLY and CDR2 is FYNNEI in the germline V gene. The CDR3 has 13 residues.

The chain recombines TRBV6-5 with TRBJ2-6, with D perhaps TRBD1 (5 bases). Germline CDR1 MNHEY, CDR2 SVGAGI. V lost 4 bases, J lost 0 bases, and 10 bases lay in between. This CDR3 spans 16 amino acids. CDR3 sequence (DNA): TGTGCCAGCAGTTTACGACAGAGCTCTGGGGCCAACGTCCTGACTTTC. Translating it yields CASSLRQSSGANVLTF.

This chain joins TRBV9 and TRBJ2-5; D not resolved. The CDR3 contains 14 residues. V was cut by 0 bases and J by 0 bases, with 6 bases left in between. Germline V gene sequence: CDR1 SGDLS, CDR2 YYNGEE. CDR3 loop: CASSVDSNQETQYF. The CDR3 nucleotides are TGTGCCAGCAGCGTAGACAGCAACCAAGAGACCCAGTACTTC.

This clone was counted once. The chain links TRBV27 to TRBJ1-4, with 7 bases lining up with TRBD1. Germline CDR1 MNHEY, CDR2 SMNVEV (reference sequence). The V gene end was trimmed by 7 bases and the J gene end by 6 bases; junction bases not matched to a gene: 5. The CDR3 is 13 residues long. Here the CDR3 DNA reads TGTGCCAGCAAGGGACAGCTAGATGAAAAACTGTTTTTT. Translated: CASKGQLDEKLFF.

On this clone itself: At the DNA level, this CDR3 is encoded by other sequences in the same sample as well. The V call is TRBV9, the J call TRBJ2-3, with D possibly called TRBD1 or TRBD2 (6 bases each). V was cut by 0 bases and J by 6 bases, with 11 bases left in between. Germline CDR1 and CDR2: SGDLS and YYNGEE. This CDR3 is 14 amino acids long. The DNA for the CDR3 is TGTGCCAGCAGCGTAGGAGGGGGGTCGGATACGCAGTATTTT. It translates to CASSVGGGSDTQYF. The full variable domain, its missing parts supplied by reference TRBV9 and TRBJ2-3, is DSGVTQTPKHLITATGQRVTLRCSPRSGDLSVYWYQQSLDQGLQFLIQYYNGEERAKGNILERFSAQQFPDLHSELNLSSLELGDSALYFCASSVGGGSDTQYFGPGTRLTVL.

CDR3 loop: CASSLSGKNNEQFF. CDR3 nucleotide sequence: TGTGCCAGCAGCTTGTCAGGAAAAAACAATGAGCAGTTCTTC. V is TRBV5-4 and J is TRBJ2-1; D is unresolved. The CDR3 contains 14 residues. V was shortened by 1 base and J by 5 bases, with 10 bases between the two germline ends. Germline loops: CDR1 SGHNT, CDR2 YYREEE (reference sequence). The complete variable domain, with remaining parts taken from reference TRBV5-4 and TRBJ2-1, reads ETGVTQSPTHLIKTRGQQVTLRCSSQSGHNTVSWYQQALGQGPQFIFQYYREEENGRGNFPPRFSGLQFPNYSSELNVNALELDDSALYLCASSLSGKNNEQFFGPGTRLTVL.

The genes are TRBV27 and TRBJ1-6; no clear D. CDR3 length: 15 residues. V was cut by 3 bases and J by 3 bases, with 9 bases left in between. Germline V gene lookup returns CDR1 MNHEY and CDR2 SMNVEV (reference sequence). The CDR3 loop reads CASSLRENYNSPLHF. The CDR3 bases are TGTGCCAGCAGTTTGCGGGAGAACTATAATTCACCCCTCCACTTT.

The V call is TRBV5-4, the J call TRBJ1-1, with unresolved D. CDR3 length: 15 amino acids. V was pared by 5 bases and J by 2 bases, with 16 bases between. Germline V gene data show CDR1 as SGHNT and CDR2 as YYREEE (reference sequence). The CDR3 DNA sequence: TGTGCCAGCAGTTCGAATGCGCTGGGTAACACTGAAGCTTTCTTT. Amino acids: CASSSNALGNTEAFF.

The rearrangement uses TRBV27 and TRBJ2-1; D possibly matches TRBD1 or TRBD2 (6 bases each). CDR1 MNHEY and CDR2 SMNVEV come from the germline V gene (reference sequence). Trimming pared 5 bases from V and 2 bases from J, leaving 13 bases between. The CDR3 loop spans 15 amino acids. The CDR3 loop is CASSKRGPTYNEQFF. The CDR3 region has the DNA TGTGCCAGCAGTAAACGGGGGCCGACCTACAATGAGCAGTTCTTC.

The V call is TRBV7-9, the J call TRBJ2-5, with TRBD1 matching 9 bases. This CDR3 comprises 17 residues. V lost 5 bases to trimming and J lost 3 bases; unmatched junction nucleotides: 13. Germline V gene data show CDR1 as SEHNR and CDR2 as FQNEAQ (reference sequence). CDR3 protein: CASSIRTGAPTEETQYF. CDR3 coding DNA: TGTGCCAGCAGCATAAGGACAGGGGCACCGACTGAAGAGACCCAGTACTTC.

The chain combines TRBV5-6 with TRBJ2-7; 9 bases map to TRBD2. Germline loops: CDR1 SGHDT, CDR2 YYEEEE. With 1 base clipped from V and 5 bases from J, the junction kept 1 base outside the gene matches. There are 13 residues in the CDR3. For the CDR3, the DNA is TGTGCCAGCAGCTTGCTAGCGGGACACGAGCAGTACTTC. This sequence encodes CASSLLAGHEQYF.

V usage is TRBV7-9 and J usage is TRBJ2-1; TRBD2 matches 9 bases. The CDR3 totals 15 residues. Per the germline V gene, CDR1 is SEHNR and CDR2 is FQNEAQ (reference sequence). Losses at the gene ends were 5 bases for V and 4 bases for J; bases not matched to a gene: 6. CDR3 coding DNA: TGTGCCAGCAGCCAGGGACTAGCAGAGTACAATGAGCAGTTCTTC. This sequence encodes CASSQGLAEYNEQFF.

The chain is built from TRBV5-4 and TRBJ2-1; 12 bases map to TRBD2. This CDR3 has 16 residues. CDR1 SGHNT and CDR2 YYREEE come from the germline V gene (reference sequence). V lost 4 bases to trimming and J lost 7 bases; unmatched junction nucleotides: 9. Written as DNA, the CDR3 is TGTGCCAGCAGCCCCGGACTAGCGGGATGGTGGAATGAGCAGTTCTTC. It translates to CASSPGLAGWWNEQFF.